A single sample gave rise to the 11 T cell receptor beta chains below, sequenced in a study of tumor-infiltrating lymphocytes in glioblastoma multiforme (dated 2017 in TCRdb). TCRdb names Illumina HiSeq 2500 as the instrument used. Using a modified ARM-PCR protocol with multiple V-beta primers and a C-beta primer, the team built TCRB libraries from RNA through three nested multiplex PCR rounds. TCRdb passed the public sequencing reads through fastp at Q25 and MiXCR, retaining productive beta sequences. For every CDR3 protein sequence, its rows merge into one entry that carries the most common genes and DNA. The sample yields some 32,000 distinct CDR3 sequences; roughly 64% were counted once. Around 34% of the sample comes from the top ten. The sample comprised brain tumor tissue. The origin of the receptors is a male donor with glioblastoma.

The sample holds a few counts of this clonotype. One base away lies a much larger clone, so this may be a sequencing read error. This chain connects TRBV10-3 to TRBJ2-5; D not certain. Germline V lookup: CDR1 ENHRY, CDR2 SYGVKD. The CDR3 spans 13 residues. The CDR3 reads CAISESPQETRYF. As DNA, the CDR3 is TGTGCCATCAGTGAGTCGCCTCAAGAGACCCGGTACTTC.

This clonotype has a count of ten or more. A clone one base away is much larger, so this may be a read error. This sequence joins TRBV6-5 and TRBJ2-3; the match to TRBD2 covers 11 bases. The CDR3 is made up of 16 amino acids. Looked up from germline, CDR1 is MNHEY and CDR2 is SVGAGI. CDR3 sequence reads: CASSSRLAGSTDAQYF. Here the CDR3 DNA reads TGTGCCAGCAGTTCCAGACTAGCGGGGAGCACAGATGCGCAGTATTTT.

This chain uses TRBV20-1 with TRBJ1-1, with D tentatively TRBD1 (5 bases). CDR1 is DFQATT and CDR2 is SNEGSKA in the germline V gene (reference sequence). CDR3 length: 14 residues. Trimming took 2 bases from V and 4 from J, leaving 14 bases between them. CDR3 loop: CSARFTGGSTEAFF. The CDR3 DNA is TGCAGTGCTAGATTCACGGGGGGGAGCACTGAAGCTTTCTTT.

The rearrangement uses TRBV12-3 or TRBV12-4 and TRBJ2-7, with D maybe TRBD1 (6 bases). V lost 4 bases and J lost 6, with 10 bases in between. CDR3 length equals 12 residues. The CDR3 region has the DNA TGTGCCAGCAGTTCACAGGGCTCCGAGCAGTACTTC. Amino acid sequence: CASSSQGSEQYF.

A single count supports this clonotype. The chain employs TRBV10-1 and TRBJ2-7; the match to TRBD1 covers 11 bases. CDR1 and CDR2 (germline): WNHNN, SYGVQD (reference sequence). V lost 2 bases, J lost 2 bases, and 5 bases stayed unmatched. The CDR3 loop spans 16 amino acids. In DNA form, the CDR3 reads TGCGCCAGCAGTGAGCGGGGACAGGGGGTCCCCTACGAGCAGTACTTC. Its translation is CASSERGQGVPYEQYF.

This clonotype was seen once. A much larger clonotype is one base distant, so this may be a read error. The chain joins TRBV28 to TRBJ1-5; perhaps TRBD1 as D (6 bases). Looked up from germline, CDR1 is MDHEN and CDR2 is SYDVKM. The CDR3 sequence is 14 residues long. The CDR3 bases are TGTGTCAGCAGTTTCGGACAGATCAATCAGCCCCAGCATTTT. This encodes CVSSFGQINQPQHF.

As for this clonotype: The CDR3 does not close with the conserved phenylalanine or tryptophan, likely indicating a read error. The chain recombines TRBV6-6 with TRBJ1-5, with D unclear. Per the germline V gene, CDR1 is MNHNY and CDR2 is SVGAGI (reference sequence). The CDR3 loop spans 15 amino acids. CDR3 nucleotides: TGTGCCAGCAGTTACTCAGGGTTTACCAATCAGTCCCAGCATTCT. Protein: CASSYSGFTNQSQHS.

This clonotype was counted at least ten times. The V call is TRBV5-4, the J call TRBJ2-3; D is perhaps TRBD2 (6 bases). Looked up from germline, CDR1 is SGHNT and CDR2 is YYREEE (reference sequence). V was shortened by 1 base and J by 1 base, with 13 bases between the two germline ends. This CDR3 region has 16 residues. The CDR3 sequence: CASSLSAGGGTDTQYF. For the CDR3, the DNA is TGTGCCAGCAGCTTGTCGGCAGGCGGGGGCACAGATACGCAGTATTTT.

Note on this clonotype: A read error may produce the germline difference seen at one junction end. J is TRBJ2-7 and V is TRBV11-2, with TRBD2 matching 7 bases. This CDR3 spans 14 amino acids. The germline gives CDR1 SGHAT, CDR2 FQNNGV. CDR3 amino acids: CASSLMAGEDEHCF. The CDR3 nucleotides read TGTGCCAGCAGCTTAATGGCGGGAGAAGACGAGCACTGCTTC.

On this clonotype itself: It may be a read error: a sequence one base away is much more abundant. V and J are TRBV7-9 and TRBJ1-1, with D unclear. The CDR3 is made up of 13 amino acids. Germline-derived CDR1 and CDR2 are SEHNR and FQNEAQ (reference sequence). The ends were cut back, 3 bases at V and 4 bases at J, with 9 bases in the middle. The CDR3 region is CASSFAGGTEAFF. The CDR3, as DNA: TGTGCCAGCAGCTTTGCGGGAGGCACTGAAGCTTTCTTT.

This clonotype was recorded once. The conserved closing phenylalanine or tryptophan is absent in this CDR3, likely reflecting a read error. The V call is TRBV20-1, the J call TRBJ2-3, with a possible D match to TRBD2 (5 bases). The CDR3 covers 13 residues. CDR1 is DFQATT, CDR2 SNEGSKA, per germline (reference sequence). DNA for the CDR3: TGCAGCGCCTCCCTAGTGGGAGCCAATACGCAGTATTTG. Its protein product is CSASLVGANTQYL.